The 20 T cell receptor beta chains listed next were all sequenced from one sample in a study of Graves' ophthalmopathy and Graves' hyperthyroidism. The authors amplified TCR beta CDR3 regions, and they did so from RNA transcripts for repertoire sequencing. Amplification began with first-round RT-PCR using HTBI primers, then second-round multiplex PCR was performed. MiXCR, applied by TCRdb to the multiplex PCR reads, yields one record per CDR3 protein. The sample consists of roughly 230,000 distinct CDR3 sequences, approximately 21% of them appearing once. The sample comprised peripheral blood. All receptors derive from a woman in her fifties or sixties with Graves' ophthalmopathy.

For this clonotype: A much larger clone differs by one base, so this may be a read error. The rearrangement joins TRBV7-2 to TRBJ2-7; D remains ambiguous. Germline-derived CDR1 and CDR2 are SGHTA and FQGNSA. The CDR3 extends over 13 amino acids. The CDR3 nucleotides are TGTGCCAGAAGCTTAGCTTCCTCCTACGAGCAGTACTTC. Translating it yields CARSLASSYEQYF.

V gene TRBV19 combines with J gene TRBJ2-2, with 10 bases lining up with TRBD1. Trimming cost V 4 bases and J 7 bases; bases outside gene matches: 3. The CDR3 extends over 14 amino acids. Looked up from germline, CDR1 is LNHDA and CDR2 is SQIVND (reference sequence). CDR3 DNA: TGTGCCAGTAGTACGACAGGGGGCGGCGGGGAGCTGTTTTTT. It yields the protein CASSTTGGGGELFF.

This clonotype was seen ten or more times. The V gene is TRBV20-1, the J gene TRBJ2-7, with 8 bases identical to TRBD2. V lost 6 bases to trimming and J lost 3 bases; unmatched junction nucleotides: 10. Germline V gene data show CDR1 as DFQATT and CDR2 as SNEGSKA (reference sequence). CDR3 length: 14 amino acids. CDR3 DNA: TGCAGTGCCCGAAGGGCTAGCGGGCACTACGAGCAGTACTTC. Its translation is CSARRASGHYEQYF.

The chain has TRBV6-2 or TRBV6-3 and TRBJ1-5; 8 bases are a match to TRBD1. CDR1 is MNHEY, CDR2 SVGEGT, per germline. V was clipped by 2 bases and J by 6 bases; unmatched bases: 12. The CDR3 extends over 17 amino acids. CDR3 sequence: CASSYAQPTGVSQPQHF. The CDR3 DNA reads TGTGCCAGCAGTTACGCCCAACCGACAGGGGTTAGTCAGCCCCAGCATTTT.

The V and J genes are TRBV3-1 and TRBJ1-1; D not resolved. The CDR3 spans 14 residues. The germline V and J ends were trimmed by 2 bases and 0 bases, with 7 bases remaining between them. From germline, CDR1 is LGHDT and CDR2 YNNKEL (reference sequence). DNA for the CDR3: TGTGCCAGCAGCCAACCAACATTGAACACTGAAGCTTTCTTT. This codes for CASSQPTLNTEAFF. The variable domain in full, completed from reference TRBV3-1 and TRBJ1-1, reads DTAVSQTPKYLVTQMGNDKSIKCEQNLGHDTMYWYKQDSKKFLKIMFSYNNKELIINETVPNRFSPKSPDKAHLNLHINSLELGDSAVYFCASSQPTLNTEAFFGQGTRLTVV.

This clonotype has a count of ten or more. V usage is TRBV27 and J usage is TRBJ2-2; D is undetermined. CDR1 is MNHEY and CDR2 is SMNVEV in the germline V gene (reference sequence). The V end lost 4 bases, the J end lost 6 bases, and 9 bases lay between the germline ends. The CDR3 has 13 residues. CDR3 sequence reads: CASSSGEAGELFF. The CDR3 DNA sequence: TGTGCCAGCAGTTCCGGTGAGGCCGGGGAGCTGTTTTTT.

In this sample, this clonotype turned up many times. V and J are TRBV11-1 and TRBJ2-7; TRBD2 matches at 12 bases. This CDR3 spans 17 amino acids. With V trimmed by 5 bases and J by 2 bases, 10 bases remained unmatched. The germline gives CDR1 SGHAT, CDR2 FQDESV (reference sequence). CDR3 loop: CASSLGLAGGRAYEQYF. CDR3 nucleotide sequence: TGTGCCAGCAGCCTGGGACTAGCGGGCGGTCGGGCCTACGAGCAGTACTTC.

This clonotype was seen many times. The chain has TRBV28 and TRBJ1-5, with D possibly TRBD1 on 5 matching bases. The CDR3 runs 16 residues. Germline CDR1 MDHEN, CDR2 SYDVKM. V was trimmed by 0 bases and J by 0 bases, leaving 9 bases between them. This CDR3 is CASSLWIRDSNQPQHF. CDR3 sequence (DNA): TGTGCCAGCAGTTTATGGATCAGGGATAGCAATCAGCCCCAGCATTTT.

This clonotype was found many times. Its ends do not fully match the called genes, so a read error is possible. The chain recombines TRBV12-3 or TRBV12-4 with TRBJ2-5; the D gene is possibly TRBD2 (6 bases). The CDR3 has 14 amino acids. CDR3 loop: CASSYGLPQEPQYF. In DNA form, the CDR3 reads TGTGCCAGCAGTTACGGACTACCCCAAGAGCCCCAGTACTTC.

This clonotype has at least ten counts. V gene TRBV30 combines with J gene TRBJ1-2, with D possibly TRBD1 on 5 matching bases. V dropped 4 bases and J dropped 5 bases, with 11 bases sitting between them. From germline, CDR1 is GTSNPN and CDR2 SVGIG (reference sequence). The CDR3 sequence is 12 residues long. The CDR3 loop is CAWNPGMYGYTF. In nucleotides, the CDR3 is TGTGCCTGGAACCCAGGGATGTATGGCTACACCTTC.

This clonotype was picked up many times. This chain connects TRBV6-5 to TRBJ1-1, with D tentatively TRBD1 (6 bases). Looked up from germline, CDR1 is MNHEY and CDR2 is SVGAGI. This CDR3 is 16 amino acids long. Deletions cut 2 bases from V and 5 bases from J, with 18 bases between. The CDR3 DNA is TGTGCCAGCAGTTACGAGACAGGTCTCTCGGGAACTGAAGCTTTCTTT. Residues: CASSYETGLSGTEAFF.

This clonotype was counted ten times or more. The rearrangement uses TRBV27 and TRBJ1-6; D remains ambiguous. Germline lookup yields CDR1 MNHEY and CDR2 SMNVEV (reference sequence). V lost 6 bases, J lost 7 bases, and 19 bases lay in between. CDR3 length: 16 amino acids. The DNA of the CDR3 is TGTGCCAGCAGGATTGCCGGGCCGGGAATCAATTCACCCCTCCACTTT. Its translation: CASRIAGPGINSPLHF.

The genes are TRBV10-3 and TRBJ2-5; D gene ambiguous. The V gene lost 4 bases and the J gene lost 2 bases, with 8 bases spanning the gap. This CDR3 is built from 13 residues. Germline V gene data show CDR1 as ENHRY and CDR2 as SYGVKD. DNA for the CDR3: TGTGCCATCAGTGGGCCAGATCAAGAGACCCAGTACTTC. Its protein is CAISGPDQETQYF.

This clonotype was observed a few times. For the CDR3, the DNA is TGTGCCAGCAGCGCCCGGGGGGGGGGCAACTCTGGGGCCAACGTCCTGACTTTC. Translation gives CASSARGGGNSGANVLTF. The rearrangement uses TRBV7-6 and TRBJ2-6; 8 positions agree with TRBD2. This CDR3 contains 18 residues. The germline V gene encodes CDR1 SGHVS and CDR2 FNYEAQ. V lost 5 bases, J lost 0 bases, and 9 bases stayed unmatched.

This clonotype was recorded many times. CDR3 DNA: TGTGCCAGCAGCCAGGGGGTGGGCTTGCCGGGGGGTTTCTTT. This codes for CASSQGVGLPGGFF. This chain links TRBV28 with TRBJ1-1; TRBD1 aligns across 7 bases. The CDR3 length is 14 residues. The germline CDR1 and CDR2 sequences are MDHEN and SYDVKM. Trimming took 6 bases from V and 13 from J; bases not matched to a gene: 17.

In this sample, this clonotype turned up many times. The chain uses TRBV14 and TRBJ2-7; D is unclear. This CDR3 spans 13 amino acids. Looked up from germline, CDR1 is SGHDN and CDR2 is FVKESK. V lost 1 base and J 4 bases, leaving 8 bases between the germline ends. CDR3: CASSQAWLYEQYF. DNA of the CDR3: TGTGCCAGCAGCCAAGCATGGCTATACGAGCAGTACTTC.

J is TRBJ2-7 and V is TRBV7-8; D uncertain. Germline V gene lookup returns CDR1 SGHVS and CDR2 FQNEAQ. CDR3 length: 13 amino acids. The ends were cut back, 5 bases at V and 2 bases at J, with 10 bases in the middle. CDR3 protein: CASSIEATYEQYF. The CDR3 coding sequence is TGTGCCAGCAGCATCGAGGCCACCTACGAGCAGTACTTC.

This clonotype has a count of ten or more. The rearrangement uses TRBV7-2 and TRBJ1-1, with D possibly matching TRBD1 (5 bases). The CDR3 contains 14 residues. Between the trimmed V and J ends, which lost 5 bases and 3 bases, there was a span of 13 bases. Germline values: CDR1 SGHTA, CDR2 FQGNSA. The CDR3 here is CASSHLGTDTEAFF. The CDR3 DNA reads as TGTGCCAGCAGCCACCTCGGGACGGACACTGAAGCTTTCTTT.

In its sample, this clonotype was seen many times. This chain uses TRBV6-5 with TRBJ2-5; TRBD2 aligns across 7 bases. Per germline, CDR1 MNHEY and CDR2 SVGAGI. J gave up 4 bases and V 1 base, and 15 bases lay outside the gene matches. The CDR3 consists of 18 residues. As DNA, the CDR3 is TGTGCCAGCAGTTACTATAGGATTGGGGGAGGGCCTAGAGAGACCCAGTACTTC. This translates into CASSYYRIGGGPRETQYF.

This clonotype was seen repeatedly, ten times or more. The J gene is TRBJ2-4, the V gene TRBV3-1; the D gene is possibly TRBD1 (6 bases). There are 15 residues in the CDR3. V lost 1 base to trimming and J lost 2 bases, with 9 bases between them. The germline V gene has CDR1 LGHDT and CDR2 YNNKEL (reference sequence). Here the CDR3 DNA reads TGTGCCAGCAGCCAAGTAGGGGGAACCAAAAACATTCAGTACTTC. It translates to CASSQVGGTKNIQYF.